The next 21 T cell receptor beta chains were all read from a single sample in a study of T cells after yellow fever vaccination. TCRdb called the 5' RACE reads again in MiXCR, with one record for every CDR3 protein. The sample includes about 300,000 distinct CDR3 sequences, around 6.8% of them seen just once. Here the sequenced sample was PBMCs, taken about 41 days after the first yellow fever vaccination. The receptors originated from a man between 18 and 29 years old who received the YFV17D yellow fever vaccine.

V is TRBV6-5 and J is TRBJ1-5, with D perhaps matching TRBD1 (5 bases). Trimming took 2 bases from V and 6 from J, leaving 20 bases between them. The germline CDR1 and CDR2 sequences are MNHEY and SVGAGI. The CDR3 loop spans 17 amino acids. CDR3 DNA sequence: TGTGCCAGCAGTTACGCACCCCCCTCGAGGGACTCTCAGCCCCAGCATTTT. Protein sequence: CASSYAPPSRDSQPQHF.

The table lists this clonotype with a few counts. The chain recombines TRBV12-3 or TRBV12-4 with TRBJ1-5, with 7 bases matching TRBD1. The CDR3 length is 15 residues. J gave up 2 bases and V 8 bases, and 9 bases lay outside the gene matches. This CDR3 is CASSTGEIGNQPQHF. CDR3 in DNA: TGTGCCAGCTCCACAGGGGAGATCGGCAATCAGCCCCAGCATTTT.

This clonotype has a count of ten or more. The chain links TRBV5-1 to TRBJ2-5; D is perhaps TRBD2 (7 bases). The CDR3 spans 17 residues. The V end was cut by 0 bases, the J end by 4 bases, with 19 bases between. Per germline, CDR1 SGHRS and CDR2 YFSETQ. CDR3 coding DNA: TGCGCCAGCAGCTTGGACGGGGGGCCGCTAATATTAGAGACCCAGTACTTC. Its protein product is CASSLDGGPLILETQYF.

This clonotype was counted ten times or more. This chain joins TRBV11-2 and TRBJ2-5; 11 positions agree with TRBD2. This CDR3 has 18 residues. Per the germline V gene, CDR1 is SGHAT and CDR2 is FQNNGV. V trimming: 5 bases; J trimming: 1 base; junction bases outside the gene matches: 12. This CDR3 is CASSPMGISGGGQETQYF. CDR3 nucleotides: TGTGCCAGCAGCCCCATGGGGATTAGCGGGGGGGGCCAAGAGACCCAGTACTTC.

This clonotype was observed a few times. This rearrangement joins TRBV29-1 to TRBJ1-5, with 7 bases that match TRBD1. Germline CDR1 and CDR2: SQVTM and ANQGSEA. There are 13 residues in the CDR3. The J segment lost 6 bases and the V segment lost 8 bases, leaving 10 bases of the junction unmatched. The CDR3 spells CSFTTGPTQPQHF. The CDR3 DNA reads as TGCAGCTTCACGACAGGGCCTACTCAGCCCCAGCATTTT.

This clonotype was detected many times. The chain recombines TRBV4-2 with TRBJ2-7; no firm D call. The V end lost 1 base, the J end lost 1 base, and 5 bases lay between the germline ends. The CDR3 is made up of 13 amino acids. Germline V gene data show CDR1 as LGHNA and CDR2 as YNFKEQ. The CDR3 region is CASSQGVSYEQYF. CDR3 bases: TGTGCCAGCAGCCAAGGGGTTTCCTACGAGCAGTACTTC.

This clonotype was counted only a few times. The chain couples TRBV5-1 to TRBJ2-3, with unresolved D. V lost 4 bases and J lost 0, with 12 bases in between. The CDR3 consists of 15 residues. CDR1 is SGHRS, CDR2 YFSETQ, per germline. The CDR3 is CASSVIDWSTDTQYF. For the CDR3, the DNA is TGCGCCAGCAGCGTGATTGACTGGAGCACAGATACGCAGTATTTT.

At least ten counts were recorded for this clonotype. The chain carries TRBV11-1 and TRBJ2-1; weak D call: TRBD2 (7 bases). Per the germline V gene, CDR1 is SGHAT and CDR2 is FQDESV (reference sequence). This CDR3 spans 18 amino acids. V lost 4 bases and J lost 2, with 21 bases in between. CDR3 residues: CASSSRGARGSAYNEQFF. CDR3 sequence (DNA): TGTGCCAGCAGCTCCCGGGGGGCCCGTGGTAGCGCCTACAATGAGCAGTTCTTC.

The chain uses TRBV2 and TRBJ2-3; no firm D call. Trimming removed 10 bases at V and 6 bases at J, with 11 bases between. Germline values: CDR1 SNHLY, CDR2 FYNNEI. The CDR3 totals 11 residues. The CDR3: CATFLGDTQYF. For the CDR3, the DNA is TGTGCCACCTTCCTTGGGGATACGCAGTATTTT.

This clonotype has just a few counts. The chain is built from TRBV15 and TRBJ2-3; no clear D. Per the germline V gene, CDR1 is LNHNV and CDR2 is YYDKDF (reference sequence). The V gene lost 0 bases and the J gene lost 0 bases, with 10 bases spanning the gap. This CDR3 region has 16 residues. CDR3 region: CATSRDLSTSTDTQYF. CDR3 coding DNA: TGTGCCACCAGCAGAGATCTCAGCACTAGCACAGATACGCAGTATTTT.

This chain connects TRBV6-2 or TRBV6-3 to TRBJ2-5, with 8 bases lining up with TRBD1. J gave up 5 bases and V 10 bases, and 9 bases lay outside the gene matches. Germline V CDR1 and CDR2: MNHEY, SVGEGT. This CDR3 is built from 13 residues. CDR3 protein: CATKPRGHETQYF. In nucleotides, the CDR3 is TGTGCCACCAAGCCCAGGGGGCACGAGACCCAGTACTTC.

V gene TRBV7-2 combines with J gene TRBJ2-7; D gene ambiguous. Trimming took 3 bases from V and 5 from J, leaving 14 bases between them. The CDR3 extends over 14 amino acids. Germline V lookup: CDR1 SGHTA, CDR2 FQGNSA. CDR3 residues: CASSLKVSVDEQYF. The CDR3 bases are TGTGCCAGCAGCTTGAAAGTGAGCGTGGACGAGCAGTACTTC. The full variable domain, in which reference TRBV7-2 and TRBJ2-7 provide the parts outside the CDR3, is GAGVSQSPSNKVTEKGKDVELRCDPISGHTALYWYRQSLGQGLEFLIYFQGNSAPDKSGLPSDRFSAERTGGSVSTLTIQRTQQEDSAVYLCASSLKVSVDEQYFGPGTRLTVT.

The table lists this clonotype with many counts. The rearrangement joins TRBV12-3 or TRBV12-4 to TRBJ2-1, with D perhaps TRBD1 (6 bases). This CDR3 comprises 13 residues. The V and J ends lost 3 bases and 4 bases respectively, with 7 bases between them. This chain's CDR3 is CASSFDRYNEQFF. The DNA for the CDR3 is TGTGCCAGCAGTTTCGACAGGTACAATGAGCAGTTCTTC.

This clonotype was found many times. CDR3 region: CASSLESSYNEQFF. For the CDR3, the DNA is TGTGCCAGCAGCCTCGAGTCCTCCTACAATGAGCAGTTCTTC. The chain joins TRBV7-2 to TRBJ2-1; D not certain. The V and J ends lost 5 bases and 0 bases respectively, with 8 bases between them. Germline V gene lookup returns CDR1 SGHTA and CDR2 FQGNSA. This CDR3 contains 14 residues.

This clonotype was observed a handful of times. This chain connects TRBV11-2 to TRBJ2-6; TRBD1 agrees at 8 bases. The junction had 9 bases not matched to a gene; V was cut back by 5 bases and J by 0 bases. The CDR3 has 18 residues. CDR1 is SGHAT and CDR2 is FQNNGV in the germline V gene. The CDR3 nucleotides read TGTGCCAGCAGCCGGGACAGGCCCATCGTCTCTGGGGCCAACGTCCTGACTTTC. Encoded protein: CASSRDRPIVSGANVLTF.

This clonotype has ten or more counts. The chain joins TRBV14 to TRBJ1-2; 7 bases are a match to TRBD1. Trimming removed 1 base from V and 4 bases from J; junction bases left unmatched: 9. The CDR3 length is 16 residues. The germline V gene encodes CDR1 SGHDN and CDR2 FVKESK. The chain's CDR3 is CASSQARTGDFYGYTF. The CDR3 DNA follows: TGTGCCAGCAGCCAAGCACGAACAGGGGATTTCTATGGCTACACCTTC.

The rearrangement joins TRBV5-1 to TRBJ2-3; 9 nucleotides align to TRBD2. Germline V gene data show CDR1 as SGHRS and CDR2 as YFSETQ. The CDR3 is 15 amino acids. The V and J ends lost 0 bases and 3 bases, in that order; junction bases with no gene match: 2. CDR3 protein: CASSLEGLATDTQYF. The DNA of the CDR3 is TGCGCCAGCAGCTTGGAGGGACTAGCAACAGATACGCAGTATTTT. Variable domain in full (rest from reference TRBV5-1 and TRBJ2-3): KAGVTQTPRYLIKTRGQQVTLSCSPISGHRSVSWYQQTPGQGLQFLFEYFSETQRNKGNFPGRFSGRQFSNSRSEMNVSTLELGDSALYLCASSLEGLATDTQYFGPGTRLTVL.

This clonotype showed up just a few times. This CDR3 is CASSLTGNLHF. In nucleotides, the CDR3 is TGTGCCAGCAGCTTGACAGGCAACCTCCACTTT. This chain links TRBV7-9 with TRBJ1-6, with D possibly TRBD1 on 6 matching bases. This CDR3 region has 11 residues. Germline loops: CDR1 SEHNR, CDR2 FQNEAQ (reference sequence). Trimming shortened V by 3 bases and J by 15 bases, and 9 bases separated the two germline ends.

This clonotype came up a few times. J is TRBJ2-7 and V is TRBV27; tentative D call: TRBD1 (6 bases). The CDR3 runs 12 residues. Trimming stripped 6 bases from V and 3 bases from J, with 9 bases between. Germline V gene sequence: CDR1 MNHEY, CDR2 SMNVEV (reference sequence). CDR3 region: CASSLTGYEQYF. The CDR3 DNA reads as TGTGCCAGCAGCTTGACAGGCTACGAGCAGTACTTC.

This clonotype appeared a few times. The CDR3 loop is CASSYSSVAGGNGNEQFF. CDR3 bases: TGTGCCAGCAGTTACTCATCGGTAGCGGGGGGGAACGGCAATGAGCAGTTCTTC. V is TRBV6-2 or TRBV6-3 and J is TRBJ2-1; 11 bases are a match to TRBD2. The CDR3 runs 18 residues. V was clipped by 0 bases and J by 6 bases; unmatched bases: 10. Germline lookup yields CDR1 MNHEY and CDR2 SVGEGT.

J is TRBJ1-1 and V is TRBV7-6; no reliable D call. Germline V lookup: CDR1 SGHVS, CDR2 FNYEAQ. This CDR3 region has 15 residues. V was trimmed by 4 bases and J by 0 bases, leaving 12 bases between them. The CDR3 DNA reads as TGTGCCAGCAGCTCCCTCACAGAGATGAACACTGAAGCTTTCTTT. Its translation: CASSSLTEMNTEAFF.